These T cell receptor beta chains were read from a single sample in a study of CD8+ T cells in alopecia areata. This table comes from immunoSEQ multiplex PCR, and its TCRdb copy is limited to in-frame clones, with some not included. The table records over 150,000 clones, about three fifths of them present only once. Sequenced material: CD8+ T cells sorted from blood, taken at week 24, from a patient treated with tofacitinib. The receptors here all came from a human donor with alopecia areata. Each CDR3 is given with its conserved first and last residue. Each record gives: D gene, clone size, J gene, V gene, CDR3 DNA, CDR3 protein. A D gene is named only where the DNA matches it firmly. Only part of the rows carry a size: once, few, many, or a class if the clone is expanded.

D gene: -
clone size: few
J gene: TRBJ1-1
V gene: TRBV2
CDR3 DNA: TGTGCCAGCAGTGTCCCCACATACAAGATGAACACTGAAGCTTTCTTT
CDR3 protein: CASSVPTYKMNTEAFF

D gene: TRBD1
clone size: -
J gene: TRBJ2-1
V gene: TRBV5-6
CDR3 DNA: TGTGCCAGCAGCAGAAACGGACAGGTTTCCTACAATGAGCAGTTCTTC
CDR3 protein: CASSRNGQVSYNEQFF

D gene: -
clone size: once
J gene: TRBJ1-2
V gene: TRBV29-1
CDR3 DNA: TGCAGCGTTGAAAAGGACAGTAACTATGGCTACACCTTC
CDR3 protein: CSVEKDSNYGYTF

D gene: -
clone size: -
J gene: TRBJ2-5
V gene: TRBV9
CDR3 DNA: TGTGCCAGCAGCGTAGGTTCGGAGACCCAGTACTTC
CDR3 protein: CASSVGSETQYF

D gene: -
clone size: -
J gene: TRBJ1-2
V gene: TRBV7-9
CDR3 DNA: TGTGCCTCCCAAGGGCGGGGGTCCTATGGCTACACCTTC
CDR3 protein: CASQGRGSYGYTF

D gene: TRBD2
clone size: few
J gene: TRBJ2-3
V gene: TRBV7-9
CDR3 DNA: TGTGCCAGCAGCCTAGTCCGGGGGGGCACAGATACGCAGTATTTT
CDR3 protein: CASSLVRGGTDTQYF

D gene: -
clone size: -
J gene: TRBJ1-1
V gene: TRBV27
CDR3 DNA: TGTGCCAGCAGTTCCGGGCCTACCACTGAAGCTTTCTTT
CDR3 protein: CASSSGPTTEAFF

D gene: -
clone size: -
J gene: TRBJ2-3
V gene: TRBV25-1
CDR3 DNA: TGTGCCAGCAGTGAAGGGACGACGCAGTATTTT
CDR3 protein: CASSEGTTQYF

D gene: -
clone size: -
J gene: TRBJ1-1
V gene: TRBV30
CDR3 DNA: TGTGCCTGGAGTGTACTATCGGAGAACACTGAAGCTTTCTTT
CDR3 protein: CAWSVLSENTEAFF

D gene: TRBD2
clone size: -
J gene: TRBJ2-1
V gene: TRBV30
CDR3 DNA: TGTGCCTGGTTTCAAGCGGGGGGAAGCTCCTACAATGAGCAGTTCTTC
CDR3 protein: CAWFQAGGSSYNEQFF

D gene: TRBD1
clone size: -
J gene: TRBJ2-5
V gene: TRBV27
CDR3 DNA: TGTGCCAGCAGTTCGGACAGGGCGGAAGAGACCCAGTACTTC
CDR3 protein: CASSSDRAEETQYF

D gene: -
clone size: -
J gene: TRBJ1-5
V gene: TRBV6-1
CDR3 DNA: TGTGCCAGCGGGCCGGGGAATCAGCCCCAGCATTTT
CDR3 protein: CASGPGNQPQHF

D gene: -
clone size: -
J gene: TRBJ1-2
V gene: TRBV29-1
CDR3 DNA: TGCAGCGTTGATCTAACTTCTAACTATGGCTACACCTTC
CDR3 protein: CSVDLTSNYGYTF

D gene: TRBD1
clone size: -
J gene: TRBJ1-2
V gene: TRBV29-1
CDR3 DNA: TGCAGCGTTGTTCCCACCATGGGACAGAATAACTATGGCTACACCTTC
CDR3 protein: CSVVPTMGQNNYGYTF

D gene: -
clone size: -
J gene: TRBJ2-7
V gene: TRBV15
CDR3 DNA: TGTGCCACCAGCAGCTACTACGAGCAGTACTTC
CDR3 protein: CATSSYYEQYF

D gene: -
clone size: few
J gene: TRBJ2-7
V gene: TRBV5-6
CDR3 DNA: TGTGCCAGCAAGGACACCCTCTCCTACGAGCAGTACTTC
CDR3 protein: CASKDTLSYEQYF

D gene: TRBD1
clone size: -
J gene: TRBJ2-2
V gene: TRBV2
CDR3 DNA: TGTGCCAGCATCGGCTCGTACCAACAGACAGGGTTGGGTGCCGGGGAGCTGTTTTTT
CDR3 protein: CASIGSYQQTGLGAGELFF

D gene: -
clone size: -
J gene: TRBJ1-5
V gene: TRBV7-9
CDR3 DNA: TGTGCCAGCAGTGGGGGGGAACGGTCCCAGCATTTT
CDR3 protein: CASSGGERSQHF

D gene: -
clone size: -
J gene: TRBJ2-7
V gene: TRBV5-1
CDR3 DNA: TGCGCCAGCAGCCACATGGTCGACACACGAGACTGGGAGCAGTACTTC
CDR3 protein: CASSHMVDTRDWEQYF

D gene: -
clone size: -
J gene: TRBJ2-7
V gene: TRBV6-6
CDR3 DNA: TGTGCCAGCAGTTACTCCAGGGAGCAGTACTTC
CDR3 protein: CASSYSREQYF

D gene: -
clone size: -
J gene: TRBJ2-7
V gene: TRBV7-7
CDR3 DNA: TGTGCCAGCAGCTTAGGTCAGGGAAACTACGAGCAGTACTTC
CDR3 protein: CASSLGQGNYEQYF

D gene: -
clone size: -
J gene: TRBJ2-3
V gene: TRBV5-6
CDR3 DNA: TGTGCCAGCAGCTTGACTCAGGGCCCCCGCACAGATACGCAGTATTTT
CDR3 protein: CASSLTQGPRTDTQYF

D gene: -
clone size: -
J gene: TRBJ2-3
V gene: TRBV5-1
CDR3 DNA: TGCGCCAGCAGCTTGGGACGAGGAGATACGCAGTATTTT
CDR3 protein: CASSLGRGDTQYF

D gene: -
clone size: few
J gene: TRBJ2-7
V gene: TRBV2
CDR3 DNA: TGTGCCAGCAGTGAGGCCCCGCAGGGCGAGCAGTACTTC
CDR3 protein: CASSEAPQGEQYF

D gene: TRBD1
clone size: -
J gene: TRBJ2-7
V gene: TRBV6-4
CDR3 DNA: TGTGCCGGACGACCGAATCCGGGACAGGGGTGTGACGAGCAGTACTTC
CDR3 protein: CAGRPNPGQGCDEQYF

D gene: -
clone size: once
J gene: TRBJ2-5
V gene: TRBV5-1
CDR3 DNA: TGCGCCAGCAGTTTTGGCGGAAGGCAAGAGACCCAGTACTTC
CDR3 protein: CASSFGGRQETQYF

D gene: -
clone size: -
J gene: TRBJ2-7
V gene: TRBV29-1
CDR3 DNA: TGCAGCGTTGAAGAGGTTCTCGGGGGGCCGGCCTACGAGCAGTACTTC
CDR3 protein: CSVEEVLGGPAYEQYF

D gene: TRBD2
clone size: -
J gene: TRBJ2-5
V gene: TRBV29-1
CDR3 DNA: TGCAGCGTTGAAAGCCGCGGGGCGGGGGAAGACCAGTACTTC
CDR3 protein: CSVESRGAGEDQYF

D gene: -
clone size: -
J gene: TRBJ2-4
V gene: TRBV19
CDR3 DNA: TGTGCCACAGGGACAGCCAAAAACATTCAGTACTTC
CDR3 protein: CATGTAKNIQYF

D gene: -
clone size: -
J gene: TRBJ2-3
V gene: TRBV30
CDR3 DNA: TGTGCCTGGGGAGTGGGATTCACAGATACGCAGTATTTT
CDR3 protein: CAWGVGFTDTQYF

D gene: -
clone size: -
J gene: TRBJ2-1
V gene: TRBV29-1
CDR3 DNA: TGCAGCGTTGAAGATTTGAGGAAGCAGTTCTTC
CDR3 protein: CSVEDLRKQFF

D gene: TRBD2
clone size: -
J gene: TRBJ2-3
V gene: TRBV25-1
CDR3 DNA: TGTGCCAGCAGTACGTGGAGCGGGGGGAACACAGATACGCAGTATTTT
CDR3 protein: CASSTWSGGNTDTQYF

D gene: -
clone size: -
J gene: TRBJ2-1
V gene: TRBV4-2
CDR3 DNA: TGTGCCAGCAGCCAAGAACACGGGACTCTCTGGGGCAATGAGCAGTTCTTC
CDR3 protein: CASSQEHGTLWGNEQFF

D gene: -
clone size: -
J gene: TRBJ2-7
V gene: TRBV7-9
CDR3 DNA: TGTGCCAGCAGCTTAGCGGGGTCCGCCTACGAGCAGTACTTC
CDR3 protein: CASSLAGSAYEQYF

D gene: -
clone size: -
J gene: TRBJ2-3
V gene: TRBV11-3
CDR3 DNA: TGTGCCAGCAGCTTAGATCTCGCCTCGGATACGCAGTATTTT
CDR3 protein: CASSLDLASDTQYF

D gene: -
clone size: -
J gene: TRBJ1-4
V gene: TRBV2
CDR3 DNA: TGTGCCAGTCTTTGGTCAGGGTCGGATGAAAAACTGTTTTTT
CDR3 protein: CASLWSGSDEKLFF

D gene: -
clone size: -
J gene: TRBJ1-1
V gene: TRBV7-6
CDR3 DNA: TGTGCCAGCAGCTTATTTCTTAAGGGAACGAACACTGAAGCTTTCTTT
CDR3 protein: CASSLFLKGTNTEAFF

D gene: -
clone size: medium-sized
J gene: TRBJ2-1
V gene: TRBV7-9
CDR3 DNA: TGTGCCAGCAGCTTAAAGGGGATCTCAGTCTACAATGAGCAGTTCTTC
CDR3 protein: CASSLKGISVYNEQFF

D gene: -
clone size: -
J gene: TRBJ2-7
V gene: TRBV2
CDR3 DNA: TGTGCCAGCCGCCCGGGGATCTCCCCCTACGAGCAGTACTTC
CDR3 protein: CASRPGISPYEQYF

D gene: -
clone size: -
J gene: TRBJ2-1
V gene: TRBV5-1
CDR3 DNA: TGCGCCAGCAGCTTATTCCCCGACAATGAGCAGTTCTTC
CDR3 protein: CASSLFPDNEQFF

D gene: -
clone size: -
J gene: TRBJ2-7
V gene: TRBV5-1
CDR3 DNA: TGCGCCAGCAGCTTGGTCGGGCTCGATTACGAGCAGTACTTC
CDR3 protein: CASSLVGLDYEQYF

D gene: -
clone size: -
J gene: TRBJ2-7
V gene: TRBV23-1
CDR3 DNA: TGCGCCAGCAGTCATGTAGGCAGAGCCTACGAGCAGTACTTC
CDR3 protein: CASSHVGRAYEQYF

D gene: -
clone size: -
J gene: TRBJ1-4
V gene: TRBV30
CDR3 DNA: TGTGCCTGGAGTACAGGTTGGGGAAATGAAAAACTGTTTTTT
CDR3 protein: CAWSTGWGNEKLFF

D gene: TRBD2
clone size: -
J gene: TRBJ2-3
V gene: TRBV7-2
CDR3 DNA: TGTGCCAGCAGCTTCGGACTAGCGGGGGGGTACACAGATACGCAGTATTTT
CDR3 protein: CASSFGLAGGYTDTQYF

D gene: TRBD2
clone size: -
J gene: TRBJ2-1
V gene: TRBV4-1
CDR3 DNA: TGCGCCAGCAGCCAGGTCCAGCGGGGGGCTTTCTACAATGAGCAGTTCTTC
CDR3 protein: CASSQVQRGAFYNEQFF

D gene: -
clone size: -
J gene: TRBJ2-1
V gene: TRBV7-9
CDR3 DNA: TGTGCCAGCAGCCGTACCGTCAATGAGCAGTTCTTC
CDR3 protein: CASSRTVNEQFF

D gene: TRBD1
clone size: -
J gene: TRBJ2-1
V gene: TRBV19
CDR3 DNA: TGTGCCAGTAGTCACCGGGACAGGGATCGGTTCTTC
CDR3 protein: CASSHRDRDRFF

D gene: -
clone size: -
J gene: TRBJ2-3
V gene: TRBV2
CDR3 DNA: TGTGCCAGCAGTGGGGGGGACACTAGCACAGATACGCAGTATTTT
CDR3 protein: CASSGGDTSTDTQYF

D gene: -
clone size: -
J gene: TRBJ1-5
V gene: TRBV5-1
CDR3 DNA: TGCGCCAGCAGCTTCGGCCCGTATGGCAATCAGCCCCAGCATTTT
CDR3 protein: CASSFGPYGNQPQHF